This T cell receptor (beta chain) was identified in a study of blood T cell repertoires in COVID-19. Study background: Spain, Italy and the United States supplied samples that represented acute and convalescent COVID-19. T cells, B-cell-depleted T cells, or PBMCs provided the cDNA or gDNA that served as material.

Clones were sequenced by immunoSEQ multiplex PCR, and TCRdb holds only the in-frame ones, with some missing. The sample contains 270,000 or so clones, 80% to 85% of which appear only once. With 3 bases clipped from V and 2 bases from J, the junction kept 7 bases outside the gene matches. Per the germline V gene, CDR1 is SGDLS and CDR2 is YYNGEE. The CDR3 totals 15 residues. All recovered Cohort 3 donors got two negative PCRs, got clearance, or saw symptom resolution. This clone was counted once. Sequenced: PBMCs or T cells enriched from blood (not recorded which). This chain links TRBV9 with TRBJ2-5; TRBD2 matches 7 bases. The TCR sequence derives from a man in his fifties who had recovered from COVID-19. This CDR3 reads CASSASGAGQETQYF. The CDR3 DNA sequence: TGTGCCAGCAGCGCTAGCGGAGCTGGACAAGAGACCCAGTACTTC.